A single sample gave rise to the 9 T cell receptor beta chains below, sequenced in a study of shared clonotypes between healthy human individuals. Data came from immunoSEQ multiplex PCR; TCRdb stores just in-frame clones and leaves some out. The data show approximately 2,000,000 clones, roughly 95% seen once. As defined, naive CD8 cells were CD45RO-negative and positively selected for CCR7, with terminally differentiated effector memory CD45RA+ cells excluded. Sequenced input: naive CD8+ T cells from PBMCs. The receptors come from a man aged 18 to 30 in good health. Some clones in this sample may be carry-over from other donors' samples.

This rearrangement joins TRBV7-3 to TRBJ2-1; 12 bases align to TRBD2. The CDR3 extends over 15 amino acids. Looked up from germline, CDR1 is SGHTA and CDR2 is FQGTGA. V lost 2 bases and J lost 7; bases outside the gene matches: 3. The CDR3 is CASSLYGLAGNEQFF. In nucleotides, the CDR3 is TGTGCCAGCAGCTTATACGGACTAGCGGGGAATGAGCAGTTCTTC.

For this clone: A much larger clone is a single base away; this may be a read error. In DNA, the CDR3 is TGTGCCAGCAGTACCTCCTACGAGCAGTACTTC. It specifies CASSTSYEQYF. The chain employs TRBV2 and TRBJ2-7; no clear D gene. Germline CDR1 and CDR2: SNHLY and FYNNEI. This CDR3 comprises 11 residues. V was pared by 5 bases and J by 0 bases, with 2 bases between.

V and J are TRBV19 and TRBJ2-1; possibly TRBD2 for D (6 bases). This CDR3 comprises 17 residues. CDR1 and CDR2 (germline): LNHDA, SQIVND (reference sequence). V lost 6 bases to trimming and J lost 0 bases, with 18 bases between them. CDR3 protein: CASRGGETVSSYNEQFF. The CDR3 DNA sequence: TGTGCCAGTAGAGGAGGGGAGACAGTGAGCTCCTACAATGAGCAGTTCTTC.

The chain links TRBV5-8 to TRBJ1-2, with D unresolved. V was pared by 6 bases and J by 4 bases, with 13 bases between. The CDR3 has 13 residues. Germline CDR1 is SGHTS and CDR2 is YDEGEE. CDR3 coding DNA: TGTGCCAGCACCCTTCACGGAACCTATGGCTACACCTTC. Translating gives CASTLHGTYGYTF.

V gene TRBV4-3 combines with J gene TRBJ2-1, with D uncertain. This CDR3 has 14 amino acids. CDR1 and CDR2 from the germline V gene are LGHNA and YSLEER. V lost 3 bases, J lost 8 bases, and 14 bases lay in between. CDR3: CASSHSGALDEQFF. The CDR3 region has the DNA TGCGCCAGCAGCCATTCAGGAGCGCTAGATGAGCAGTTCTTC.

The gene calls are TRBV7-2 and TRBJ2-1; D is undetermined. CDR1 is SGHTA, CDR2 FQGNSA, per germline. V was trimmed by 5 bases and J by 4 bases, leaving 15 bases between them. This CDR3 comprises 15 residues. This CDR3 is CASSILGMGYNEQFF. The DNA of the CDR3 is TGTGCCAGCAGCATTCTAGGAATGGGGTACAATGAGCAGTTCTTC.

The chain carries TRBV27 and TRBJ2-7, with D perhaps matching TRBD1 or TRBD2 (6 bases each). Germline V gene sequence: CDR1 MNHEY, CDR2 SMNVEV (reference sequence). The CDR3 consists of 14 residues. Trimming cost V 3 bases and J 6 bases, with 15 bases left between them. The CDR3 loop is CASSFVRGAGEQYF. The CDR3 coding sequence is TGTGCCAGCAGTTTCGTGAGGGGGGCGGGCGAGCAGTACTTC.

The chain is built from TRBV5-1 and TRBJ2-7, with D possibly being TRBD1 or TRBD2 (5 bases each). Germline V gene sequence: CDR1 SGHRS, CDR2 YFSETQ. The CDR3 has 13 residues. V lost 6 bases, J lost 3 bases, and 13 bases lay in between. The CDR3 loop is CASTRGAGYEQYF. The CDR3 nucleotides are TGCGCCAGCACGAGAGGGGCGGGCTACGAGCAGTACTTC.

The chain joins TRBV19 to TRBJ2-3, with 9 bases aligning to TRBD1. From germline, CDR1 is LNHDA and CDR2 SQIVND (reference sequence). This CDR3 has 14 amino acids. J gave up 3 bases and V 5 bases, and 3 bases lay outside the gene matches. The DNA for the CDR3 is TGTGCCAGTAGTTTAGGACAGGGGACAGATACGCAGTATTTT. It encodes CASSLGQGTDTQYF.